These 24 T cell receptor beta chains were sequenced from one sample in a study of CD8+CD57+ T cells in acquired aplastic anemia (dated by TCRdb to about 2018). Sequencing took place on an Illumina HiSeq 2000. TCR beta VDJ combination and CDR3 sequence profiling used genomic DNA as the template. TCRdb reran the public reads through fastp at Q25 and MiXCR, keeping productive beta chains. CDR3 protein duplicates are merged, each entry listing the most common genes and DNA. The sample table shows 100,000 to 150,000 distinct CDR3 sequences, and about 43% are seen once. The ten largest clones capture about 3% of the sample. Flow cytometry had shown CD8+CD57+ cell expansion in the patients selected for sequencing. The sequenced sample consisted of sorted CD4+, CD8+, or CD8+CD57+ T cells (not recorded which) from PBMCs. The source of these receptors is a human donor with aplastic anemia.

This clonotype was seen ten or more times. This chain connects TRBV5-6 to TRBJ2-3; 9 bases agree with TRBD2. The ends lost 2 bases at V and 1 base at J; junction bases unmatched: 2. The length of the CDR3 is 15 residues. Germline loops: CDR1 SGHDT, CDR2 YYEEEE. CDR3 sequence: CASSFGLARTDTQYF. CDR3 nucleotides: TGTGCCAGCAGCTTTGGACTAGCGCGCACAGATACGCAGTATTTT.

Ten or more counts support this clonotype. CDR3 DNA sequence: TGTGCCAGCAGCCCCGGACAGTACGAGCAGTACTTC. Protein: CASSPGQYEQYF. The chain couples TRBV11-1 to TRBJ2-7; D possibly corresponds to TRBD1 (6 bases). V was pared by 5 bases and J by 4 bases, with 9 bases between. Germline V lookup: CDR1 SGHAT, CDR2 FQDESV (reference sequence). CDR3 length equals 12 residues.

CDR3 in amino acids: CASTGGSFAEAFF. The CDR3 nucleotides read TGCGCCAGCACGGGTGGGTCTTTCGCTGAAGCTTTCTTT. The genes are TRBV10-2 and TRBJ1-1; D uncertain. Germline V gene sequence: CDR1 WSHSY, CDR2 SAAADI. This CDR3 contains 13 residues. V was pared by 7 bases and J by 6 bases, with 15 bases between.

This clonotype has a count of ten or more. The chain couples TRBV7-9 to TRBJ1-2, with D perhaps matching TRBD1 (6 bases). V lost 5 bases and J lost 2, with 15 bases in between. This CDR3 is built from 15 residues. CDR1 and CDR2 (germline): SEHNR, FQNEAQ (reference sequence). The DNA of the CDR3 is TGTGCCAGCAGCGCCCAGGGGATCAGCAACTATGGCTACACCTTC. Translating it yields CASSAQGISNYGYTF.

This clonotype has ten or more counts. CDR3 sequence (DNA): TGTGCCAGCAGCTCTAGGGCGGGGGCGAACACCGGGGAGCTGTTTTTT. The encoded protein is CASSSRAGANTGELFF. The chain links TRBV7-3 to TRBJ2-2; 7 bases are a match to TRBD2. This CDR3 contains 16 residues. Looked up from germline, CDR1 is SGHTA and CDR2 is FQGTGA. With V trimmed by 4 bases and J by 0 bases, 5 bases remained unmatched. The full variable domain, in which reference TRBV7-3 and TRBJ2-2 provide the parts outside the CDR3, is GAGVSQTPSNKVTEKGKYVELRCDPISGHTALYWYRQSLGQGPEFLIYFQGTGAADDSGLPNDRFFAVRPEGSVSTLKIQRTERGDSAVYLCASSSRAGANTGELFFGEGSRLTVL.

On this clonotype: A much larger clone differs by one base, so this may be a read error. V is TRBV11-2 and J is TRBJ1-2, with D perhaps TRBD1 (6 bases). Germline assignment: CDR1 SGHAT and CDR2 FQNNGV. This CDR3 has 14 amino acids. CDR3 loop: CACSFSDSNYGYTF. Here the CDR3 DNA reads TGTGCCTGCAGCTTTTCGGACAGTAACTATGGCTACACCTTC.

V is TRBV5-6 and J is TRBJ1-2; no clear D gene. The CDR3 spans 17 residues. Germline CDR1 reads SGHDT; CDR2 reads YYEEEE. The V and J ends lost 0 bases and 0 bases respectively, with 15 bases between them. DNA of the CDR3: TGTGCCAGCAGCTTGGGGCAGATAAGGCTAGCTAACTATGGCTACACCTTC. This gives the protein CASSLGQIRLANYGYTF.

With regard to this clonotype: This sequence may be a read error, since a much larger clone differs from it by one base. The conserved phenylalanine or tryptophan normally closing the CDR3 is absent here, so this likely arose from a read error. V and J are TRBV20-1 and TRBJ2-2; TRBD2 agrees at 10 bases. V trimming: 4 bases; J trimming: 5 bases; junction bases outside the gene matches: 13. This CDR3 region has 17 residues. Germline CDR1 is DFQATT and CDR2 is SNEGSKA (reference sequence). The CDR3, as DNA: TGCAGTGCTACGAGGTTTAGCGGGGGGCCTCGTACCGGGGAGCTGTTTTCT. The encoded protein is CSATRFSGGPRTGELFS.

V and J are TRBV5-1 and TRBJ2-7; TRBD1 matches at 9 bases. This CDR3 spans 15 amino acids. After removal of 1 base from V and 2 bases from J, the junction contained 4 bases not matched to a gene. CDR1 and CDR2 from the germline V gene are SGHRS and YFSETQ. The CDR3 DNA sequence: TGCGCCAGCAGCTTGAAGGGACAGGGTACCTACGAGCAGTACTTC. This sequence encodes CASSLKGQGTYEQYF.

This clonotype was seen at least ten times. This chain connects TRBV3-1 to TRBJ2-7; D ambiguous. The CDR3 consists of 11 residues. Between the trimmed V and J ends, which lost 4 bases and 3 bases, there was a span of 4 bases. Germline-derived CDR1 and CDR2 are LGHDT and YNNKEL (reference sequence). The chain's CDR3 is CASSRDYEQYF. In nucleotides, the CDR3 is TGTGCCAGCAGCCGTGACTACGAGCAGTACTTC.

About this clonotype itself: Possible read error: a much larger clone is one base away. The chain recombines TRBV20-1 with TRBJ1-1; D is ambiguous. Looked up from germline, CDR1 is DFQATT and CDR2 is SNEGSKA (reference sequence). This CDR3 spans 14 amino acids. This CDR3 is CSARDPLSSTEALF. CDR3 DNA sequence: TGCAGTGCTAGAGATCCTTTATCGTCCACTGAAGCTCTCTTT.

This clonotype appeared many times. The V gene is TRBV2, the J gene TRBJ1-6; a weak D match, TRBD1 (6 bases). CDR3 length: 14 amino acids. Between the trimmed V and J ends, which lost 2 bases and 7 bases, there was a span of 9 bases. CDR1 SNHLY and CDR2 FYNNEI come from the germline V gene. CDR3 region: CASSEQGMNSPLHF. The CDR3 region has the DNA TGTGCCAGCAGTGAACAGGGGATGAATTCACCCCTCCACTTT.

The chain joins TRBV5-1 to TRBJ2-3, with D tentatively TRBD2 (5 bases). Germline CDR1 and CDR2: SGHRS and YFSETQ. This CDR3 contains 17 residues. V was cut by 4 bases and J by 5 bases, with 23 bases left in between. CDR3 in amino acids: CASSPAPRRGLGDTQYF. In nucleotides, the CDR3 is TGCGCCAGCAGCCCGGCCCCTCGGAGAGGGTTGGGAGATACGCAGTATTTT.

This clonotype was recorded many times. This chain connects TRBV4-1 to TRBJ2-3, with 8 bases lining up with TRBD2. From germline, CDR1 is MGHRA and CDR2 YSYEKL. J was trimmed by 4 bases and V by 5 bases; bases with no gene match: 11. This CDR3 has 16 amino acids. The DNA of the CDR3 is TGCGCCAGCAGCTGGGGGAGGGGACTAGGAGCAGATACGCAGTATTTT. Protein: CASSWGRGLGADTQYF.

The chain links TRBV2 to TRBJ1-5; D may be TRBD1 (6 bases). Germline assignment: CDR1 SNHLY and CDR2 FYNNEI. The CDR3 loop spans 11 amino acids. Between the trimmed V and J ends, which lost 7 bases and 11 bases, there was a span of 12 bases. CDR3 loop: CASTGGDTQHF. CDR3 bases: TGTGCCAGCACGGGGGGGGACACCCAGCATTTT. The entire variable domain, with the rest obtained from reference TRBV2 and TRBJ1-5, is as follows: EPEVTQTPSHQVTQMGQEVILRCVPISNHLYFYWYRQILGQKVEFLVSFYNNEISEKSEIFDDQFSVERPDGSNFTLKIRSTKLEDSAMYFCASTGGDTQHFGDGTRLSIL.

About this clonotype: A much more abundant neighbour one base away suggests this may be a read error. The chain recombines TRBV7-8 with TRBJ1-5; TRBD1 might be the D (6 bases). There are 16 residues in the CDR3. The V end lost 2 bases, the J end lost 6 bases, and 17 bases lay between the germline ends. Germline CDR1 SGHVS, CDR2 FQNEAQ. The CDR3 sequence is CASSLRGVLGSQPQHF. Written as DNA, the CDR3 is TGTGCCAGCAGCTTAAGGGGGGTTCTTGGCAGTCAGCCCCAGCATTTT.

This clonotype was seen repeatedly, ten times or more. This chain links TRBV6-1 with TRBJ2-3, with 14 positions matching TRBD2. The CDR3 is 15 amino acids. The junction had 4 bases not matched to a gene; V was cut back by 5 bases and J by 6 bases. The V gene's germline CDR1 is MNHNS and CDR2 SASEGT. The CDR3 loop is CASSRTSGGLDTQYF. Written as DNA, the CDR3 is TGTGCCAGCAGTAGGACTAGCGGGGGGCTGGATACGCAGTATTTT.

This clonotype turned up a few times. An end of the junction does not agree with germline; a read error may underlie this. The chain uses TRBV6-2 or TRBV6-3 and TRBJ2-2; tentatively, D is TRBD1 or TRBD2 (6 bases each). Germline V lookup: CDR1 MNHEY, CDR2 SVGEGT. The CDR3 is 15 residues long. This CDR3 is CASSYGGGSTGELFF. The CDR3 DNA reads as TGTGCCAGTAGTTACGGAGGGGGGAGTACCGGGGAGCTGTTTTTT.

The chain joins TRBV5-6 to TRBJ2-6; no clear D gene. Per the germline V gene, CDR1 is SGHDT and CDR2 is YYEEEE. Between the trimmed V and J ends, which lost 3 bases and 0 bases, there was a span of 4 bases. The CDR3 totals 14 residues. CDR3 loop: CASSYFSGANVLTF. For the CDR3, the DNA is TGTGCCAGCAGCTACTTCTCTGGGGCCAACGTCCTGACTTTC.

This clonotype occurred many times. This clone may be a read error of a much larger clone one base away. This chain connects TRBV29-1 to TRBJ1-1; D is possibly TRBD1 (5 bases). The CDR3 loop spans 12 amino acids. Trimming took 4 bases from V and 6 from J, leaving 12 bases between them. Germline lookup yields CDR1 SQVTM and CDR2 ANQGSEA. The CDR3 DNA reads TGCAGCGTTGCTCGGGGACGAGCTGAAGCTTTCTTT. Residues: CSVARGRAEAFF.

This clonotype was seen repeatedly, ten times or more. The V call is TRBV7-9, the J call TRBJ2-3, with 13 bases that match TRBD2. The CDR3 sequence is 16 residues long. Germline CDR1 SEHNR, CDR2 FQNEAQ (reference sequence). J was trimmed by 2 bases and V by 5 bases; bases with no gene match: 4. CDR3 loop: CASSTGLAGATDTQYF. The CDR3 DNA sequence: TGTGCCAGCAGCACAGGACTAGCGGGGGCCACAGATACGCAGTATTTT.

A remark on this clonotype: The junction and the germline gene differ at one end; a read error may be behind it. The V gene is TRBV10-1, the J gene TRBJ2-7; TRBD1 matches at 12 bases. CDR3 size: 16 residues. Germline CDR1 is WNHNN and CDR2 is SYGVQD (reference sequence). CDR3 in DNA: TGCGCCAGCAGCCATAGCCCGGGACAGGGGGCCCACGAGCAGTATTTC. It codes for CASSHSPGQGAHEQYF.

CDR3 in DNA: TGTGCCACCAGTGATTTAAGAGGCTCCTACAATGAGCAGTTCTTC. Its translation: CATSDLRGSYNEQFF. The chain is built from TRBV24-1 and TRBJ2-1, with D hard to call. The V gene's germline CDR1 is KGHDR and CDR2 SFDVKD. This CDR3 contains 15 residues. Trimming stripped 1 base from V and 0 bases from J, with 6 bases between.

Of note for this clonotype: This sequence may be a read error, since a much larger clone differs from it by one base. Here the CDR3 DNA reads TGCAGTGCCCATGTGGCAACTAATGAAAAACTGTTTTTT. Its translation is CSAHVATNEKLFF. The J gene is TRBJ1-4, the V gene TRBV20-1; no clear D. The ends were cut back, 6 bases at V and 0 bases at J, with 8 bases in the middle. Germline values: CDR1 DFQATT, CDR2 SNEGSKA (reference sequence). The CDR3 runs 13 residues.